These T cell receptor beta chains were read from a single sample in a study of T cell repertoires in cytomegalovirus infection. Via MiXCR, TCRdb re-called the reads, giving one row per CDR3 protein. The profile covers roughly 340,000 distinct CDR3 sequences, with roughly 29% appearing a single time and around 18% taken by the ten largest. No antigen has been assigned to these receptors. This specimen consisted of cultured PBMCs, obtained from culture after CMV antigen stimulation. These receptor sequences come from a human donor in good health (CMV status not recorded). Some clones in this sample may be carry-over from other donors' samples. Both conserved end residues are part of each CDR3. The D gene is left open where the match is weak. Clone sizes are given selectively: once, few, many, or a class where the clone is expanded.

v_gene,abundance,d_gene,j_gene,CDR3nt,CDR3aa
TRBV7-2,.,.,TRBJ1-4,TGTGCCAGCAGCCCGCACAGAAATGAAAAACTGTTTTTT,CASSPHRNEKLFF
TRBV15,.,.,TRBJ2-2,TGTGCCACCAGCAGGCCCCCGGGTGGCGGGGAGCTGTTTTTT,CATSRPPGGGELFF
TRBV28,.,TRBD1,TRBJ1-5,TGTGCCAGCAGTCTCGGACAGGGCCAGCCCCAGCATTTT,CASSLGQGQPQHF
TRBV2,few,TRBD2,TRBJ2-5,TGTGCCAGCACCGCAATGGGCCTCCGGGGGGTCCAAGAGACCCAGTACTTC,CASTAMGLRGVQETQYF
TRBV4-1,.,.,TRBJ1-5,TGCGCCAGCAGCCAAGGACAACAGGGCAATCAGCCCCAGCATTTT,CASSQGQQGNQPQHF
TRBV2,few,TRBD2,TRBJ2-1,TGTGCCAGCAGTCGGCTAGCGGGACTCAGCTCCTACAATGAGCAGTTCTTC,CASSRLAGLSSYNEQFF
TRBV5-4,.,TRBD2,TRBJ2-3,TGTGCCAGCAGCTTAGCTTCGGACTGGACTAGCCAGAATACGCAGTATTTT,CASSLASDWTSQNTQYF
TRBV7-8,few,.,TRBJ2-4,TGTGCCAGCAGCATCACTAGCGTGGGGGGCAAGTACTTC,CASSITSVGGKYF
TRBV20-1,.,TRBD2,TRBJ2-5,TGCAGTGCAAGACTAGCGGGGGGCCGTCAAGAGACCCAGTACTTC,CSARLAGGRQETQYF
TRBV7-3,.,TRBD2,TRBJ2-1,TGTGCCAGCAGCCGCGGACGACTAGCCAATGAGCAGTTCTTC,CASSRGRLANEQFF
TRBV27,.,.,TRBJ2-7,TGTGCCAGCAGTTTATCCGCCGCCAGAAATGAGCAGTACTTC,CASSLSAARNEQYF
TRBV5-6,.,TRBD1,TRBJ1-3,TGTGCCAGCAGCAGTCCGGGACAGGGGGGAAGCAACACCATATATTTT,CASSSPGQGGSNTIYF
TRBV10-3,few,TRBD1,TRBJ1-5,TGTGCCATCAGTGAGTTGGCAGGGGGTAATCAGCCCCAGCATTTT,CAISELAGGNQPQHF
TRBV6-5,few,.,TRBJ1-2,TGTGCCAGCAGTTATTCAATGGGGGCGGGTCCTATGGATGGCTACACCTTC,CASSYSMGAGPMDGYTF
TRBV7-9,many,.,TRBJ2-5,TGTGCCAGCAGTCCCGGGGCGGGAGAGACCCAGTACTTC,CASSPGAGETQYF
TRBV6-1,few,TRBD2,TRBJ2-7,TGTGCCAGCTCTATGGGGGGGGGCTACGAGCAGTACTTC,CASSMGGGYEQYF
TRBV6-1,.,.,TRBJ1-2,TGTGCCAGCAGCGCCGCAATCCACTATGGCTACACCTTC,CASSAAIHYGYTF
TRBV20-1,.,.,TRBJ1-1,TGCAGGGGCGGGGGGGAGTACACTGAAGCTTTCTTT,CRGGGEYTEAFF
TRBV7-8,.,.,TRBJ2-1,TGTGCCAGCAGCTTAGTTAGCGGAGACTACAATGAGCAGTTCTTC,CASSLVSGDYNEQFF
TRBV19,many,.,TRBJ1-1,TGTGCCAGTAACGGCGGCTTCATGAACACTGAAGCTTTCTTT,CASNGGFMNTEAFF
TRBV7-2,.,.,TRBJ1-4,TGTGCCAGCAGCCCGACGGACGGGGAAAAACTGTTTTTT,CASSPTDGEKLFF
TRBV7-3,many,TRBD2,TRBJ2-1,TGTGCCAGCAGCTTAAAGCGACTAGCGGGAGGTAATGAGCAGTTCTTC,CASSLKRLAGGNEQFF
TRBV10-3,.,TRBD2,TRBJ2-1,TGTGCCATCAGTGAGTCGAATTCGGGACTAGCAAGCAATGAGCAGTTCTTC,CAISESNSGLASNEQFF
TRBV29-1,.,.,TRBJ2-5,TGCAGCGTTGAAGACGGGACAGAGACCCAGTACTTC,CSVEDGTETQYF
TRBV6-6,.,.,TRBJ1-1,TGTGCCAGCATCTCCCCTGAACATTTGAACACTGAAGCTTTCTTT,CASISPEHLNTEAFF
TRBV11-2,.,TRBD2,TRBJ2-5,TGTGCCAGCAGCTTAGTTGCGGGGGGAGGAGAGACCCAGTACTTC,CASSLVAGGGETQYF
TRBV7-8,.,.,TRBJ2-2,TGTGCCAGCAGCTTAGGGAACCTTGGGACCGGGGAGCTGTTTTTT,CASSLGNLGTGELFF
TRBV7-2,.,.,TRBJ1-4,TGTGCCAGCAGCCAGCGGGCGGGGGGCACTAATGAAAAACTGTTTTTT,CASSQRAGGTNEKLFF
TRBV27,few,.,TRBJ2-7,TGTGCCAGCGGACTGCGTGTGACCTACGAGCAGTACTTC,CASGLRVTYEQYF
TRBV6-2/TRBV6-3,few,.,TRBJ2-5,TGTGCCAGCAGGCCCCAGGGGCTCCAAGAGACCCAGTACTTC,CASRPQGLQETQYF
TRBV5-1,.,.,TRBJ1-1,TGCGCCAGCAGCTTGGTCGGCAAGGGAACTGAAGCTTTCTTT,CASSLVGKGTEAFF
TRBV24-1,.,TRBD2,TRBJ2-3,TGTGCCACCAGTGATACTAGCGCTCATACGCAGTATTTT,CATSDTSAHTQYF
TRBV7-8,few,.,TRBJ2-2,TGTGCCAGCAGCTTAAGACAGGGAGGGAACACCGGGGAGCTGTTTTTT,CASSLRQGGNTGELFF
TRBV6-1,few,TRBD2,TRBJ2-1,TGTGCCAGCAGTGAAGAGACTCGACTAGCGGGAGGTAATGAGCAGTTCTTC,CASSEETRLAGGNEQFF
TRBV25-1,many,TRBD2,TRBJ2-1,TGTGCCAGCAGTGAATTGGGGACTAGCGGGCACAATGAGCAGTTCTTC,CASSELGTSGHNEQFF
TRBV5-5,few,TRBD1,TRBJ2-1,TGTGCCAGCAGTGAAAGGGACAGAAAGGATGAGCAGTTCTTC,CASSERDRKDEQFF
TRBV12-3/TRBV12-4,.,.,TRBJ1-2,TGTGCCAGCAGCGTTCTCCTGCTGGGCTATGGCTACACCTTC,CASSVLLLGYGYTF
TRBV20-1,.,.,TRBJ2-7,TGCAGTGCTAGAGGGGTTATCACCTACGAGCAGTACTTC,CSARGVITYEQYF
TRBV4-1,few,TRBD2,TRBJ2-7,TGCGCCAGCAGCCAAGGGACGGGACTAGCGGGAGGGCCGGGCGAGCAGTACTTC,CASSQGTGLAGGPGEQYF
TRBV7-8,few,.,TRBJ1-5,TGTGCCAGCAGCTTAGAAAGGCTTTTTGGTCAGCCCCAGCATTTT,CASSLERLFGQPQHF
TRBV15,.,.,TRBJ1-5,TGTGCCACCAGCAGAGATCATCAGCCCCAGCATTTT,CATSRDHQPQHF
TRBV11-2,few,TRBD2,TRBJ2-2,TGTGCCAGCAGCCCCGGGACAGCCGGACTAGCGGGAGAGGCCGGGGAGCTGTTTTTT,CASSPGTAGLAGEAGELFF
TRBV7-6,many,.,TRBJ2-1,TGTGCCAGCAGCTCCGGAAGTTTTATCAGCGGCAATGAGCAGTTCTTC,CASSSGSFISGNEQFF
TRBV6-5,.,.,TRBJ1-1,TGTGCCAGCAGTTACGGGGGGGCGCGAACTGAAGCTTTCTTT,CASSYGGARTEAFF
TRBV7-9,.,.,TRBJ1-4,TGTGCCAGCAGCCCGTTGGGCAGGGGTGAAAAACTGTTTTTT,CASSPLGRGEKLFF
TRBV19,.,.,TRBJ1-2,TGTGCCAGTAGTGTGGTAACAGGGAACTATGGCTACACCTTC,CASSVVTGNYGYTF
TRBV19,few,TRBD1,TRBJ1-5,TGTGCCAGCGGGACAGGGGGCAATCAGCCCCAGCATTTT,CASGTGGNQPQHF
TRBV20-1,few,.,TRBJ2-7,TGCAGTGCTAGGGGGCCGGAAACCTACGAGCAGTACTTC,CSARGPETYEQYF
TRBV12-3/TRBV12-4,.,.,TRBJ1-5,TGTGCCAGCAGCTATGGACAGACGGGTCAGCCCCAGCATTTT,CASSYGQTGQPQHF
TRBV19,.,TRBD1,TRBJ1-2,TGTGCCAGTAGGAGTTCCCAGGGGACAGCCTATGGCTACACCTTC,CASRSSQGTAYGYTF
TRBV20-1,few,.,TRBJ2-1,TGCAGTGCTAGAGTAGGCGGGAACACCTACAATGAGCAGTTCTTC,CSARVGGNTYNEQFF
TRBV3-1,.,TRBD2,TRBJ2-7,TGTGCCAGCAGCCGGGGGGCTAGCGGGAGAAGGGGCGAGCAGTACTTC,CASSRGASGRRGEQYF
TRBV7-7,few,.,TRBJ2-7,TGTGCTAGCAGCTTAGGGGCAGGGAAGGCCTACGAGCAGTACTTC,CASSLGAGKAYEQYF
TRBV7-2,many,.,TRBJ2-3,TGTGCCAGCAGGTCATGGCTAGCATCAGATACGCAGTATTTT,CASRSWLASDTQYF
TRBV14,.,TRBD1,TRBJ2-1,TGTGCCAGCAGCCAACTTGGGACAGGGGGCTACAATGAGCAGTTCTTC,CASSQLGTGGYNEQFF
TRBV15,medium-sized,.,TRBJ2-1,TGTGCCACCAGCAGAGATTTGGCCTCCTCCTACAATGAGCAGTTCTTC,CATSRDLASSYNEQFF
TRBV29-1,.,.,TRBJ2-5,TGCAGCGTCGGAGGGGCCAGGGCGGGAGAGACCCAGTACTTC,CSVGGARAGETQYF
TRBV20-1,.,TRBD1,TRBJ1-5,TGCAGTGCTAGAGAAGGGACAGGACATCAGCCCCAGCATTTT,CSAREGTGHQPQHF
TRBV12-3/TRBV12-4,.,.,TRBJ1-5,TGTGCCAGCAGTTTAACCCGACTAAATCAGCCCCAGCATTTT,CASSLTRLNQPQHF
TRBV12-3/TRBV12-4,.,.,TRBJ1-4,TGTGCCAGCAGTCCCCAGGATTTACCTAATGAAAAACTGTTTTTT,CASSPQDLPNEKLFF